This TCR beta chain was retrieved from a study of beta chain features in type 1 diabetes (dated 2018 in TCRdb). Turning to the overall study: Mean age, gender distribution, total cell number and subset yield were not different between patients and healthy donors. Across all samples, some 100,000,000 sorted cells were examined, and cell number per subset correlated strongly with RNA yield. In the study, TCRB repertoires of sorted circulating CD4+ T cell subsets from recently diagnosed type 1 diabetes patients were compared with those of matched healthy donors. Whereas all 30 or so donors provided naive and central memory subsets, regulatory and stem cell-like memory subsets were isolated from just 8 patients and roughly eight healthy donors.

What the study reported, not specific to this receptor: Because cDNA rather than genomic DNA was sequenced, highly expressing activated cells could have been over-represented, although no difference in activation and CD3 levels was found between groups. Fewer insertions and more nucleotide deletions at VDJ recombination sites were observed in patients with type 1 diabetes, implying thymic rearrangement abnormalities. Naive, central memory and regulatory TCRB repertoires appeared more similar among patients than among healthy donors. Because small numbers of individuals were included in the HLA sub-analyses, any influence of HLA type on TCRB rearrangement was left unresolved. PCR may preferentially amplify shorter templates, but because patient and control samples were amplified and corrected together, any resulting skew would affect both groups equally. Type 1 diabetes patients showed a moderate but significant shortening of TCRB CDR3 length in all four CD4+ subsets.

CDR1 and CDR2, looked up from the germline V gene, are SGHRS and YFSETQ. V is cut by 0 bases and J by 4 bases, and the space between the germline ends is 19 bases. The CDR3 holds 17 amino acids from the cysteine to the phenylalanine. Here the CDR3 DNA is all that survives: 51 bases in frame from base 1. The entire amount of isolated RNA was reverse transcribed using the High Capacity cDNA Reverse Transcription Kit, so the sequenced TCRB transcripts were expressed ones. Deep immunoSEQ sequencing was performed on naive, central memory and regulatory T cell samples, with an average of roughly 3.3 million total reads per sample. Sorted cells were lysed in RLT buffer, and RNA was extracted using DNase-treated RNeasy Micro or Mini kits according to cell number. To prevent cross-contamination, each cell subset was processed individually, whereas patient and healthy donor samples were processed jointly. Using the immunoSEQ multiplex PCR, TCRB sequences were amplified from cDNA into 87-bp fragments spanning the CDR3 region. Sequencing of the amplicons was performed on the Illumina HiSeq platform. Processing in the source paper ran as follows. Synthetic template baselines were used to correct PCR bias computationally, reads within Hamming distance 2 were collapsed, and singletons that could not be merged were discarded. Reads were aligned to IMGT to assign V, D and J genes, CDR3 length, and insertions or deletions at six rearrangement sites. Within each subset, clonotype counts were normalized to sorted cell number, and only after that were true diversity and Gini coefficients computed with the tcR R package. The overlap coefficient, calculated on TCRB nucleotide sequences, was used to quantify repertoire sharing. TCRdb's version of the immuneACCESS table is confined to in-frame rearrangements and falls short of the full clone set. An unresolved V gene accounts for under half of the shortfall where checked; the remainder is of unknown origin. The D gene and trimming were derived from the DNA, and the V and J assignments and clone size from that table. Within this sample are around 170,000 clones, with approximately 8.8% of them counted one time only. The top ten hold roughly 0.7% of the sample.

From each donor, a single peripheral blood sample of approximately 120 mL on average was drawn into heparinised tubes. Using a panel that included CD45RO, CCR7, CD25, CD127, CD95 and CD27, naive, central memory, regulatory and stem cell-like memory CD4+ T cells were sorted on a BD FACSAria II. Every sorted population had a purity above 95%. PBMCs were isolated immediately by Lymphoprep density gradient centrifugation and stained directly without culture. So that batch effects would be minimized, each experiment stained and sorted samples in pairs, pairing one healthy donor with one patient. Turning to this clone: This clone's antigen is unknown. Base qualities are not provided; no much larger clone lies one nucleotide away.

The chain was built from TRBV5-1 and TRBJ1-1; the D gene identity is not certain. The sequenced sample consisted of central memory CD4+ T cells from blood. The sequence derives from a woman younger than 45 with type 1 diabetes. In nucleotides, the sequence is TGCGCCAGCAGCTTGGTGGGTTCGGGGTCTCTCGGCACTGAAGCTTTCTTT. Protein translation: CASSLVGSGSLGTEAFF.